This TCR beta chain is from a study of cytomegalovirus exposure and HLA in healthy donors. Overall study results and limits: It was found in a later analysis that first-cohort TCR clusters tended to co-occur in the 90 to 150 validation repertoires. A few chains tied to CMV proved CMV antigen-specific in vitro.

With regard to this clone: Its target is unknown.

The data were produced by immunoSEQ multiplex PCR, yet TCRdb's version contains in-frame clones alone and is incomplete. The table has 150,000 to 180,000 clones, approximately 86% seen once; the top ten hold 20% to 25%. Germline V gene sequence: CDR1 SGDLS, CDR2 YYNGEE. V was pared by 0 bases and J by 4 bases, with 15 bases between. The CDR3 contains 16 residues. The sample consisted of PBMCs. The source of this sequence is a man between 18 and 29 years old in good health and CMV-seropositive. The chain joins TRBV9 to TRBJ2-3, with D possibly matching TRBD1 (7 bases). CDR3 sequence (DNA): TGTGCCAGCAGCGTAGCCCCCCAGGGGGGCGCAGATACGCAGTATTTT. Translating gives CASSVAPQGGADTQYF.